One sample yielded the 17 T cell receptor beta chains listed below, sequenced in a study of CD8 T cells in Susac syndrome. After extraction with the RNeasy kit, roughly 0.45 to 1 ug of the RNA was reverse transcribed using random hexamers. TCRdb re-derived calls from the immunoSEQ multiplex PCR reads in MiXCR, one entry per CDR3 protein. The sample contains tens of thousands of distinct CDR3 sequences, roughly 95% of which appear only once. Sequencing was performed on CD4+ T cells from PBMCs. The receptor set was obtained from a human donor with multiple sclerosis.

This sequence joins TRBV20-1 and TRBJ2-1; TRBD2 agrees at 12 bases. This CDR3 contains 15 residues. V was clipped by 5 bases and J by 4 bases; unmatched bases: 6. The V gene's germline CDR1 is DFQATT and CDR2 SNEGSKA (reference sequence). This CDR3 reads CSASTLAGGYNEQFF. The CDR3 coding sequence is TGCAGTGCTTCCACCCTAGCGGGGGGGTACAATGAGCAGTTCTTC.

The chain links TRBV20-1 to TRBJ1-2; D is ambiguous. Trimming removed 3 bases from V and 4 bases from J, with 9 bases in between. CDR3 length equals 12 residues. The germline CDR1 and CDR2 sequences are DFQATT and SNEGSKA (reference sequence). In DNA form, the CDR3 reads TGCAGTGCTAGCCCCGGGCTCTATGGCTACACCTTC. It codes for CSASPGLYGYTF.

The J gene is TRBJ2-7, the V gene TRBV30; 7 nucleotides match TRBD1. V was clipped by 5 bases and J by 7 bases; unmatched bases: 8. Germline V lookup: CDR1 GTSNPN, CDR2 SVGIG (reference sequence). CDR3 length: 12 residues. The CDR3 here is CAWGTVSWEQYF. Here the CDR3 DNA reads TGTGCCTGGGGGACAGTTTCGTGGGAGCAGTACTTC.

The chain has TRBV6-2 or TRBV6-3 and TRBJ2-1; D ambiguous. Germline V gene lookup returns CDR1 MNHEY and CDR2 SVGEGT. Trimming cost V 5 bases and J 7 bases, with 6 bases left between them. CDR3 length equals 11 residues. CDR3 DNA: TGTGCCAGCAGTCCCCTAAATGAGCAGTTCTTC. Translating gives CASSPLNEQFF.

This clonotype has just a few counts. V is TRBV2 and J is TRBJ2-5, with 7 bases fitting TRBD1. The CDR3 extends over 13 amino acids. Germline assignment: CDR1 SNHLY and CDR2 FYNNEI. V dropped 5 bases and J dropped 2; count of bases not matched to a gene: 2. This CDR3 reads CASSWDSQETQYF. The CDR3 DNA reads as TGTGCCAGCAGTTGGGACAGTCAAGAGACCCAGTACTTC.

V gene TRBV20-1 combines with J gene TRBJ1-1; D unresolved. The V gene lost 1 base and the J gene lost 10 bases, with 13 bases spanning the gap. Germline CDR1 and CDR2: DFQATT and SNEGSKA (reference sequence). This CDR3 comprises 12 residues. The CDR3 DNA reads as TGCAGTGCTAGAGTCTCGGGGTACGGAGCTTTCTTT. It specifies CSARVSGYGAFF.

This clonotype has only one observation. The V and J genes are TRBV24-1 and TRBJ1-1, with D possibly being TRBD1 (5 bases). Trimming shortened V by 8 bases and J by 3 bases, and 9 bases separated the two germline ends. Germline CDR1 is KGHDR and CDR2 is SFDVKD. The CDR3 has 12 amino acids. CDR3 loop: CATTGGHTEAFF. The CDR3 DNA is TGTGCCACCACGGGGGGACACACTGAAGCTTTCTTT.

The chain joins TRBV29-1 to TRBJ1-3, with D hard to call. This CDR3 is built from 13 residues. Per the germline V gene, CDR1 is SQVTM and CDR2 is ANQGSEA. Trimming cost V 5 bases and J 3 bases, with 11 bases left between them. CDR3 amino acids: CSVKTPRGNTIYF. In DNA form, the CDR3 reads TGCAGCGTTAAGACACCTCGTGGAAACACCATATATTTT.

V is TRBV29-1 and J is TRBJ2-5; 9 positions match TRBD1. V was pared by 7 bases and J by 2 bases, with 8 bases of the junction left unmatched. Germline V gives CDR1 SQVTM, CDR2 ANQGSEA. CDR3 length: 14 amino acids. The CDR3 sequence: CSAQRGQGQETQYF. The CDR3 nucleotides are TGCAGCGCCCAACGGGGACAGGGACAAGAGACCCAGTACTTC.

The count of this clonotype is one. The gene calls are TRBV7-9 and TRBJ1-2; 7 bases line up with TRBD1. Trimming cost V 3 bases and J 7 bases; bases outside gene matches: 11. The germline V gene encodes CDR1 SEHNR and CDR2 FQNEAQ (reference sequence). This CDR3 has 15 residues. The CDR3 here is CASSLAGTAGSGYTF. The CDR3 bases are TGTGCCAGCAGCTTGGCGGGGACAGCCGGCTCTGGCTACACCTTC.

The chain links TRBV3-1 to TRBJ2-5; D is undetermined. Trimming left V 1 base short and J 5 bases short, with 11 bases between. The CDR3 consists of 14 residues. Looked up from germline, CDR1 is LGHDT and CDR2 is YNNKEL (reference sequence). The CDR3 reads CASSQVGRFETQYF. The DNA of the CDR3 is TGTGCCAGCAGCCAAGTTGGCAGGTTCGAGACCCAGTACTTC.

The chain employs TRBV28 and TRBJ2-3, with TRBD2 matching 10 bases. This CDR3 spans 16 amino acids. V shed 6 bases, J shed 2 bases, and the junction held 8 bases outside the gene matches. Germline V gene lookup returns CDR1 MDHEN and CDR2 SYDVKM. This chain's CDR3 is CASSPRLAGLTDTQYF. Written as DNA, the CDR3 is TGTGCCAGCAGCCCACGACTAGCGGGCCTCACAGATACGCAGTATTTT.

The rearrangement joins TRBV12-3 or TRBV12-4 to TRBJ2-6; D not certain. The CDR3 loop spans 17 amino acids. Trimming removed 3 bases from V and 4 bases from J, with 16 bases in between. CDR3 coding DNA: TGTGCCAGCAGTTTGAGGCCGGAGAAATCGGGGGCCAACGTCCTGACTTTC. Protein sequence: CASSLRPEKSGANVLTF.

This chain connects TRBV5-1 to TRBJ1-5, with a possible D match to TRBD1 (5 bases). Germline assignment: CDR1 SGHRS and CDR2 YFSETQ. The V end was cut by 0 bases, the J end by 7 bases, with 11 bases between. The CDR3 covers 14 residues. Here the CDR3 DNA reads TGCGCCAGCAGCTTGGGAGGGGAGGGACAGCCCCAGCATTTT. Protein sequence: CASSLGGEGQPQHF.

CDR3 in amino acids: CASSPGTNTGELFF. The CDR3 nucleotides are TGTGCCAGCAGCCCAGGGACGAACACCGGGGAGCTGTTTTTT. The chain combines TRBV7-9 with TRBJ2-2, with a tentative D call TRBD1 (5 bases). This CDR3 contains 14 residues. Trimming removed 5 bases from V and 0 bases from J, with 7 bases in between. Germline-derived CDR1 and CDR2 are SEHNR and FQNEAQ (reference sequence).

V and J are TRBV28 and TRBJ2-5; D is uncertain. CDR1 MDHEN and CDR2 SYDVKM come from the germline V gene. The CDR3 extends over 13 amino acids. The V end was cut by 10 bases, the J end by 2 bases, with 14 bases between. As DNA, the CDR3 is TGTGCCACCGCGACACGGGCTCAAGAGACCCAGTACTTC. Protein product: CATATRAQETQYF.

This clonotype was seen a few times. This chain joins TRBV7-8 and TRBJ2-6, with D unclear. V dropped 3 bases and J dropped 5 bases, with 5 bases sitting between them. The germline V gene encodes CDR1 SGHVS and CDR2 FQNEAQ. This CDR3 comprises 13 residues. The DNA for the CDR3 is TGTGCCAGCAGCTTCTTCTGGGCCAACGTCCTGACTTTC. It translates to CASSFFWANVLTF.